The sequence of this T cell receptor beta chain was determined in a study of cytomegalovirus exposure and HLA in healthy donors. Study-level points and caveats: CMV serostatus was the sole immune exposure information available. Donors belonging to an Asian-associated ancestry cluster reportedly showed fewer N-insertions in productive TCRs than the approximately 690-donor mean, according to what a later analysis found.

Germline CDR1 SGHRS, CDR2 YFSETQ. Trimming pared 7 bases from V and 5 bases from J, leaving 15 bases between. This CDR3 region has 13 residues. Primers included in the PCR were 60 Vbeta and 13 Jbeta primers. Per the original data handling: Counted up in a later analysis, unique TCR beta chains came to some 82 million, with around 9.9 million shared. Clones were read by immunoSEQ multiplex PCR, and TCRdb kept only the in-frame ones, dropping some. Clonal size and the V and J genes are those of that table, whereas D and trimming came from the DNA. The sample consists of 210,000 or so clones, approximately 87% of them appearing once. Healthy bone marrow donors made up the cohort. As to this clone: Antigen unknown.

What was sequenced was PBMCs. This receptor was obtained from a human donor in good health. The chain has TRBV5-1 and TRBJ2-5, with no clear D. The CDR3 loop is CASAAAAAETQYF. CDR3 nucleotides: TGCGCCAGCGCCGCAGCCGCGGCGGAGACCCAGTACTTC.